The 20 T cell receptor beta chains below come from one sample, sequenced in a study of regulatory T cells in long-lasting Graves disease. Arm-PCR of CDR3 regions and iRepertoire HTBI primers were used to build TCR beta libraries. In TCRdb, the multiplex PCR reads were re-called with MiXCR into one record per CDR3 protein. The table shows some 230,000 distinct CDR3 sequences, with about 17% occurring only once. As to time point: newly diagnosed GD, antithyroid drugs for less than 3 months. Following extraction of RNA from PBMCs, that RNA was used to make the TCR library. Source: peripheral blood mononuclear cells (PBMCs), taken at new diagnosis, from a patient treated with antithyroid drugs. These receptors were obtained from a female donor with Graves disease.

The J gene is TRBJ2-5, the V gene TRBV29-1; no clear D. This CDR3 region has 15 residues. Germline V lookup: CDR1 SQVTM, CDR2 ANQGSEA. The V gene lost 8 bases and the J gene lost 5 bases, with 24 bases spanning the gap. For the CDR3, the DNA is TGCAGCATGACCCCCAGATCCGGCTCCCACGAGACCCAGTACTTC. Protein sequence: CSMTPRSGSHETQYF.

This clonotype was detected many times. The chain links TRBV28 to TRBJ1-1; the D is unclear. The length of the CDR3 is 16 residues. Trimming took off 2 bases at V and 0 bases at J, with 13 bases between the two ends. The germline gives CDR1 MDHEN, CDR2 SYDVKM. CDR3 sequence: CASSLSAGLMNTEAFF. CDR3 DNA: TGTGCCAGCAGTTTAAGCGCAGGATTAATGAACACTGAAGCTTTCTTT.

In this sample, this clonotype turned up many times. The chain joins TRBV2 to TRBJ1-6; D unresolved. The CDR3 has 15 amino acids. Trimming removed 4 bases from V and 5 bases from J, with 12 bases in between. CDR1 SNHLY and CDR2 FYNNEI come from the germline V gene. The chain's CDR3 is CASSGPVINNSPLHF. Here the CDR3 DNA reads TGTGCCAGCAGTGGGCCAGTCATTAATAATTCACCCCTCCACTTT. Complete variable domain (other parts from reference TRBV2 and TRBJ1-6): EPEVTQTPSHQVTQMGQEVILRCVPISNHLYFYWYRQILGQKVEFLVSFYNNEISEKSEIFDDQFSVERPDGSNFTLKIRSTKLEDSAMYFCASSGPVINNSPLHFGNGTRLTVT.

This clonotype was seen ten or more times. The chain uses TRBV7-3 and TRBJ2-1, with 11 bases matching TRBD2. Germline trimming cut 6 bases from V and 5 bases from J; bases unmatched to any gene: 0. This CDR3 comprises 13 residues. Germline V CDR1 and CDR2: SGHTA, FQGTGA. The CDR3 DNA follows: TGTGCCAGCAGTAGCGGGAGGGACAATGAGCAGTTCTTC. This gives the protein CASSSGRDNEQFF.

This chain links TRBV4-2 with TRBJ1-5, with D possibly matching TRBD1 (6 bases). CDR3 size: 15 residues. Trimming removed 3 bases from V and 6 bases from J, with 15 bases in between. The germline V gene encodes CDR1 LGHNA and CDR2 YNFKEQ. The CDR3 region is CASSHSQGNGQPQHF. The CDR3, as DNA: TGTGCCAGCAGCCACAGCCAGGGGAACGGTCAGCCCCAGCATTTT.

Turning to this clonotype: Since the CDR3 does not end with the conserved phenylalanine or tryptophan, this likely comes from a read error. The DNA is left out, because the CDR3 cannot be placed on it with certainty; the CDR3 is given as TCRdb lists it. The chain has TRBV7-8 and TRBJ2-7; the table calls TRBD2, which could not be checked here. Germline lookup yields CDR1 SGHVS and CDR2 FQNEAQ. The CDR3 totals 15 residues, both ends included. The CDR3 here is CASSSRTSGINTLIL.

The genes are TRBV6-2 or TRBV6-3 and TRBJ2-3; 14 bases fit TRBD2. V shed 2 bases and J 4 bases; nucleotides not matched to a gene: 5. This CDR3 contains 17 residues. Germline V gene data show CDR1 as MNHEY and CDR2 as SVGEGT. The DNA of the CDR3 is TGTGCCAGCAGTTACCCGGGGACTAGCGGGAGCGCAGATACGCAGTATTTT. Its protein is CASSYPGTSGSADTQYF.

The table lists this clonotype with many counts. The V call is TRBV5-5, the J call TRBJ2-5; D is undetermined. Trimming left V 5 bases short and J 5 bases short, with 10 bases between. The CDR3 sequence is 12 residues long. Germline CDR1 SGHKS, CDR2 YYEKEE (reference sequence). The CDR3 nucleotides read TGTGCCAGCAGATTCAGTTTGGAGACCCAGTACTTC. Residues: CASRFSLETQYF. The full variable domain, rest sourced from reference TRBV5-5 and TRBJ2-5, is DAGVTQSPTHLIKTRGQQVTLRCSPISGHKSVSWYQQVLGQGPQFIFQYYEKEERGRGNFPDRFSARQFPNYSSELNVNALLLGDSALYLCASRFSLETQYFGPGTRLLVL.

The table lists this clonotype with many counts. The genes are TRBV12-3 or TRBV12-4 and TRBJ1-1; no clear D gene. The CDR3 has 13 amino acids. With 6 bases removed from V and 6 bases from J, the gap between germline ends came to 14 bases. CDR3 nucleotides: TGTGCCAGCAGCGGCCGGGGTGGCGCTGAAGCTTTCTTT. Translation: CASSGRGGAEAFF.

This clonotype was recorded many times. The gene calls are TRBV7-8 and TRBJ2-3, with 8 bases matching TRBD1. The CDR3 is 18 amino acids. Germline-derived CDR1 and CDR2 are SGHVS and FQNEAQ. J lost 2 bases, V lost 4 bases, and 14 bases had no gene match. DNA for the CDR3: TGTGCCAGCAGCTCAAATCCGGCGAGACAGGGGCTCACAGATACGCAGTATTTT. Its protein is CASSSNPARQGLTDTQYF.

This clonotype was observed at least ten times. The genes are TRBV20-1 and TRBJ2-2; 10 nucleotides match TRBD1. The germline V gene has CDR1 DFQATT and CDR2 SNEGSKA (reference sequence). The junction had 5 bases not matched to a gene; V was cut back by 5 bases and J by 2 bases. The length of the CDR3 is 15 residues. The CDR3 DNA follows: TGCAGTGCTTCCAAGACAGGGGGCAACACCGGGGAGCTGTTTTTT. It translates to CSASKTGGNTGELFF.

The chain couples TRBV7-8 to TRBJ1-1; TRBD1 is a possible D gene (6 bases). V was cut by 2 bases and J by 0 bases, with 10 bases left in between. Germline-derived CDR1 and CDR2 are SGHVS and FQNEAQ. The CDR3 spans 15 residues. CDR3 sequence reads: CASSLSGTLNTEAFF. The CDR3, as DNA: TGTGCCAGCAGCTTAAGCGGGACATTGAACACTGAAGCTTTCTTT.

This clonotype appeared many times. The rearrangement links TRBV11-2 to TRBJ1-1; 8 bases match TRBD1. CDR1 is SGHAT, CDR2 FQNNGV, per germline. There are 15 residues in the CDR3. Trimming at V came to 5 bases and at J to 1 base, leaving 6 bases not matched to a gene. DNA of the CDR3: TGTGCCAGCAGCCCGCGACAGGGGAGGAACACTGAAGCTTTCTTT. Its translation: CASSPRQGRNTEAFF.

The sample holds many counts of this clonotype. The chain carries TRBV11-2 and TRBJ2-7, with a tentative D call TRBD2 (5 bases). The CDR3 totals 14 residues. V was cut by 5 bases and J by 6 bases, with 17 bases left in between. CDR1 and CDR2 from the germline V gene are SGHAT and FQNNGV. The CDR3, as DNA: TGTGCCAGCAGCCCTTCGGCGGGTGGGATCGAGCAGTACTTC. Amino acids: CASSPSAGGIEQYF.

Turning to this clonotype: With a much larger clone just one base away, this may be a read error. The V and J genes are TRBV6-1 and TRBJ1-1, with D uncertain. CDR1 and CDR2 from the germline V gene are MNHNS and SASEGT. The length of the CDR3 is 13 residues. The chain's CDR3 is CDSSGSENTEAFF. As DNA, the CDR3 is TGTGACAGCAGTGGGTCCGAGAACACTGAAGCTTTCTTT.

The sample holds a few counts of this clonotype. This chain links TRBV19 with TRBJ1-4; D ambiguous. Trimming took off 8 bases at V and 3 bases at J, with 10 bases between the two ends. Per germline, CDR1 LNHDA and CDR2 SQIVND (reference sequence). CDR3 length: 13 residues. This CDR3 is CASSELANEKLFF. The CDR3 nucleotides are TGTGCCAGTTCCGAATTAGCTAATGAAAAACTGTTTTTT.

This clonotype was seen at least ten times. The chain is built from TRBV11-2 and TRBJ1-1; D might be TRBD1 (6 bases). This CDR3 has 15 amino acids. Germline V gene lookup returns CDR1 SGHAT and CDR2 FQNNGV. Between the trimmed V and J ends, which lost 2 bases and 5 bases, there was a span of 15 bases. CDR3 bases: TGTGCCAGCAGCTTAAGGAGGCCAGGGGCTACTGAAGCTTTCTTT. This sequence encodes CASSLRRPGATEAFF.

About this clonotype itself: Given a far larger clone just one base away, this is likely a sequencing read error. The gene calls are TRBV11-2 and TRBJ2-1; D is possibly TRBD1 (6 bases). The DNA matches TRBJ2-3 better at its end, which makes the J call doubtful. Germline CDR1 SGHAT, CDR2 FQNNGV. This CDR3 is built from 14 residues. The CDR3 nucleotides read TGTGCCAGCAGCTTTCCTCACAGGGCAGATACGCAGTATTTT. It specifies CASSFPHRADTQYF.

This clonotype has ten or more counts. CDR3 nucleotides: TGCAGCGTTGAAGATCGGGCGGGCCCTTACAATGAGCAGTTCTTC. Translating gives CSVEDRAGPYNEQFF. The genes are TRBV29-1 and TRBJ2-1; possible D gene TRBD2, 5 bases. The CDR3 contains 15 residues. The germline CDR1 and CDR2 sequences are SQVTM and ANQGSEA. Trimming pared 0 bases from V and 4 bases from J, leaving 13 bases between.

This clonotype was seen repeatedly, ten times or more. V and J are TRBV11-2 and TRBJ1-2; 10 bases map to TRBD1. Germline loops: CDR1 SGHAT, CDR2 FQNNGV. This CDR3 has 15 residues. The V and J ends lost 5 bases and 7 bases, in that order; junction bases with no gene match: 10. CDR3: CASSTRTGGLSGYTF. CDR3 nucleotides: TGTGCCAGCAGCACCCGGACAGGGGGGTTGAGTGGCTACACCTTC.